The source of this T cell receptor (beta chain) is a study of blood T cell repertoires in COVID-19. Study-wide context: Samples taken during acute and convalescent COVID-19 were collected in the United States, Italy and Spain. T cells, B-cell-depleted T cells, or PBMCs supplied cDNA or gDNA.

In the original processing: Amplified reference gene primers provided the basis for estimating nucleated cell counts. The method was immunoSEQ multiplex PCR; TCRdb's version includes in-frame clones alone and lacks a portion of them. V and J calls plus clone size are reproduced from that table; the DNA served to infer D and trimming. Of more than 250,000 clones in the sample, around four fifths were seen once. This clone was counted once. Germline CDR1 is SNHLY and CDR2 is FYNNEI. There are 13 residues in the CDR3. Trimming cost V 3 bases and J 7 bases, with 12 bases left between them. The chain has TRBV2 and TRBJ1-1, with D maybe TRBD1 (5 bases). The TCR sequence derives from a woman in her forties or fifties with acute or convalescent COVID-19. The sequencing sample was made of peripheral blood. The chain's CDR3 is CASSELGGGEAFF. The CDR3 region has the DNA TGTGCCAGCAGTGAGCTGGGGGGAGGTGAAGCTTTCTTT.